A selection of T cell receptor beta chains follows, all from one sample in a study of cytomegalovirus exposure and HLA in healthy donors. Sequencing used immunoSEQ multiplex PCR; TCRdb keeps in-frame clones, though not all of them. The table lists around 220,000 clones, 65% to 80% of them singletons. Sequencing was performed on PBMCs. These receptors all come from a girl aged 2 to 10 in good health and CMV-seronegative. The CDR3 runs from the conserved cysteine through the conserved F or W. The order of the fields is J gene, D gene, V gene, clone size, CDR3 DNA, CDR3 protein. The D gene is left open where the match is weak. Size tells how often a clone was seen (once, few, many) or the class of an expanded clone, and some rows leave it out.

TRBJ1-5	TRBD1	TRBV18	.	TGTGCCAGCTCCCAACGAGGGGGCATTTTACCCCAGCATTTT	CASSQRGGILPQHF
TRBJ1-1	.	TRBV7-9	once	TGTGCCAGCAGCCCGCCCTCAACCGGGTACACTGAAGCTTTCTTT	CASSPPSTGYTEAFF
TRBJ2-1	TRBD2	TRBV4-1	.	TGCGCCAGCAGCCAAGATGGGACCCCGAGAATAGCGGGGGTGTACAATGAGCAGTTCTTC	CASSQDGTPRIAGVYNEQFF
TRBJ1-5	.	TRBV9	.	TGTGCCAGCAGCGTAGGTAGTAGCGGTCAGCCCCAGCATTTT	CASSVGSSGQPQHF
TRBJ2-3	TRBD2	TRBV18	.	TGTGCCAGCTCACCGCTAGCGGGTGGCACAGATACGCAGTATTTT	CASSPLAGGTDTQYF
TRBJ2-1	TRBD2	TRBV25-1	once	TGTGCCAGCAGTGACATACTAGCGGGACCGTACAATGAGCAGTTCTTC	CASSDILAGPYNEQFF
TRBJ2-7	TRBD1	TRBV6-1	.	TGTGCCAGCAGTACAGTTACAGGGGGCCACTACGAGCAGTACTTC	CASSTVTGGHYEQYF
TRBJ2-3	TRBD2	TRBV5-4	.	TGTGCCAGCAGCTCTGAGGGCGGGGGGGCGGATACGCAGTATTTT	CASSSEGGGADTQYF
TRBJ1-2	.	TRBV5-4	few	TGTGCCAGCAGCTTTTCAGGTGGAAGTGGCTACACCTTC	CASSFSGGSGYTF
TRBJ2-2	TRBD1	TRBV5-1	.	TGCGCCAGCCGGGGACAGGGTAGAACCGGGGAGCTGTTTTTT	CASRGQGRTGELFF
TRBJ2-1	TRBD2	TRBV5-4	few	TGTGCCAGCAGCCAGCGGACTAGCGGGAGATTTGAGCAGTTCTTC	CASSQRTSGRFEQFF
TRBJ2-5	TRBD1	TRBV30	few	TGTGCCTGGAAATGGACAGGGGGGGAGACCCAGTACTTC	CAWKWTGGETQYF
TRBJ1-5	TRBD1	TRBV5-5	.	TGTGCCAGCAGCTTGTTCGGGACAGGGAACCAGCCCCAGCATTTT	CASSLFGTGNQPQHF
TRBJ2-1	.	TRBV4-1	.	TGCGCCAGCAGCCCCCCCCTATCATACTCCTACAATGAGCAGTTCTTC	CASSPPLSYSYNEQFF
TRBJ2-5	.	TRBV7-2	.	TGTGCCAGCAGCTTACTGGACTACAAAATAGAGACCCAGTACTTC	CASSLLDYKIETQYF
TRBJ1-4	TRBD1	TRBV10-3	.	TGTGCCATCAGTGAAAGGACAGGGGGTGTAGAAAAACTGTTTTTT	CAISERTGGVEKLFF
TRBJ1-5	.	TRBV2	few	TGTGCCAGCAGTGAGAGCGGGGGACAAAATCAGCCCCAGCATTTT	CASSESGGQNQPQHF
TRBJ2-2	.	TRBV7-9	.	TGTTCCAGCAGCTTCCCCGGAACAGGGACCGGGGAGCTGTTTTTT	CSSSFPGTGTGELFF
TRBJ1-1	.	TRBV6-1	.	TGTGCCAGCAGTGAAAGTGGGAGCACTGAAGCTTTCTTT	CASSESGSTEAFF
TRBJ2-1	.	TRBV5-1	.	TGCGCCAGCAGCTCGCCGTTGGGCGGGGCCCAATCCTACAATGAGCAGTTCTTC	CASSSPLGGAQSYNEQFF
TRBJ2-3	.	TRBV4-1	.	TGCGCCAGCAGCCCAATCGTACCGTCGGTAGATACGCAGTATTTT	CASSPIVPSVDTQYF
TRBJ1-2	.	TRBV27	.	TGTGCCAGCAGTTTGAGGGGAGCAGGGGTCTATGGCTACACCTTC	CASSLRGAGVYGYTF
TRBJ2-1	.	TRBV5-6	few	TGTGCCAGCAGCTACCAGACACGTAATGAGCAGTTCTTC	CASSYQTRNEQFF
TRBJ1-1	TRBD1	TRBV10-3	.	TGTGCCATCAGTGAGCCAGGGGGTAAGGGCACTGAAGCTTTCTTT	CAISEPGGKGTEAFF
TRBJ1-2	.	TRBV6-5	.	TGTGCCAGCAGATATACAGGGACCCTCTATGGCTACACCTTC	CASRYTGTLYGYTF
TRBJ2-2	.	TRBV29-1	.	TGCAGCGTTGACACAGGGATCGGGGAGCTGTTTTTT	CSVDTGIGELFF
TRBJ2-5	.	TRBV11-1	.	TGTGCCAGCGCCGAGAGGTACCAAGAGACCCAGTACTTC	CASAERYQETQYF
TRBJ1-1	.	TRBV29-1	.	TGCAGCGTTGAAGATCGGGGGGAAGCTTTCTTT	CSVEDRGEAFF
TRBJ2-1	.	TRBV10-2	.	TGCGCCAGCAGGGAGCTAGCGGAAGGGGGGAGGAAGCAGTTCTTC	CASRELAEGGRKQFF
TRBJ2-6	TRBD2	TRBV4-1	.	TGCGCCAGCAGCTCGCTAGCGGGGGTCTTATCTGGGGCCAACGTCCTGACTTTC	CASSSLAGVLSGANVLTF
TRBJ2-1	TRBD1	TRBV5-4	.	TGTGCCAGCAGCTTTAGAGGGGGCGGTTACAATGAGCAGTTCTTC	CASSFRGGGYNEQFF
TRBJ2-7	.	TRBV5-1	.	TGCGCCAGCAGCCCGGTAGTGGGCGGCGGGTACGAGCAGTACTTC	CASSPVVGGGYEQYF
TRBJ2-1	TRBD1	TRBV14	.	TGTGCCAGCAGCCAAGGGGGGACAGGGGGTCGCTACAATGAGCAGTTCTTC	CASSQGGTGGRYNEQFF
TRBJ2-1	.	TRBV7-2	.	TGTGCCAGCAGCTTAGCGCGCGGGGATGAGCAGTTCTTC	CASSLARGDEQFF
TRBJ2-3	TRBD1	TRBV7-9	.	TGTGCCAGCAGCCGTGCCGGGACAGGGGGGTCAGATACGCAGTATTTT	CASSRAGTGGSDTQYF
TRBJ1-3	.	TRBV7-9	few	TGTGCCAGCAGCTTAGCTGGCGAGGTGAACACCATATATTTT	CASSLAGEVNTIYF
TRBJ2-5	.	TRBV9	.	TGTGCCAGCAGCGCCTCGGGCCAAGAGACCCAGTACTTC	CASSASGQETQYF
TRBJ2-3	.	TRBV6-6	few	TGTGCCAGCAACAGGGCTAACACAGATACGCAGTATTTT	CASNRANTDTQYF
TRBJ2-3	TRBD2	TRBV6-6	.	TGTGCCAGCAGTCGATATCCGGGACTAGCGGGAGATACGCAGTATTTT	CASSRYPGLAGDTQYF
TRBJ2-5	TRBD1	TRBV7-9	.	TGTGCCAGCAGGACTGACAGGGGCCCCCAAGAGACCCAGTACTTC	CASRTDRGPQETQYF
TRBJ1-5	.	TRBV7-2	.	TGTGCCAGCAGCTTGTCGGCGGGGGGCATTCAGCCCCAGCATTTT	CASSLSAGGIQPQHF
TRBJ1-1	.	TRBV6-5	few	TGTGCCAGCAGGGACCCGGGGAGCACTGAAGCTTTCTTT	CASRDPGSTEAFF
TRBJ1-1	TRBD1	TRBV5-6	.	TGTGCCAGCAGCTTACAGGGGGCGGACGAAGCTTTCTTT	CASSLQGADEAFF
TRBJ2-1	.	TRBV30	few	TGTGCCTGGGACAACCTCACGCAGGGCCTACACAATGAGCAGTTCTTC	CAWDNLTQGLHNEQFF
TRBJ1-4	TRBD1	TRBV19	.	TGTGCCAGTAGGGACAGGAGTGAAGGTGAAAAACTGTTTTTT	CASRDRSEGEKLFF
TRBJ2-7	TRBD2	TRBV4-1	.	TGCGCCAGCAGCCAAGGGACTAGCGGGGGGGCGTACTCCTACGAGCAGTACTTC	CASSQGTSGGAYSYEQYF
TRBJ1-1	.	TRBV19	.	TGTGCCAGTAGTGCGGGACTGAACACTGAAGCTTTCTTT	CASSAGLNTEAFF
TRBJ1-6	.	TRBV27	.	TGTGCCAGCAGTTTACGGGGGTCGGCACCCCTCCACTTT	CASSLRGSAPLHF
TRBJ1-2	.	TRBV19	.	TGTGCCAGTAGTATAGAAATCGGAGGAGGGTATGGCTACACCTTC	CASSIEIGGGYGYTF
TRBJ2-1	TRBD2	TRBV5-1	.	TGCGCCAGCAGCTTACTAGCGGGAGGGCCGGGGGAGCAGTTCTTC	CASSLLAGGPGEQFF
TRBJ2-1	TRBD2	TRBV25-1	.	TGTGCCAGCTCGACTAGCCCTTTGAATGAGCAGTTCTTC	CASSTSPLNEQFF